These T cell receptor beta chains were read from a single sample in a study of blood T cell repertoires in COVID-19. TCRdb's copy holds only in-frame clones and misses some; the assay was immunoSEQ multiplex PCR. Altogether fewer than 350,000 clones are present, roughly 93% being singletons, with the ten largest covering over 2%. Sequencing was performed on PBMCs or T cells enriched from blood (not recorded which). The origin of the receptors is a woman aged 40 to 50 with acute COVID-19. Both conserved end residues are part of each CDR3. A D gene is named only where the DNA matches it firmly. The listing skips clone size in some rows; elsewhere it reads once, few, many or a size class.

CASSTDPGLAGGIGETQYF	TGTGCCAGCAGTACAGACCCGGGACTAGCGGGGGGGATAGGAGAGACCCAGTACTTC	NA	TRBD2	19	TRBV27	TRBJ2-5
CASSATPGTGGATNEKLFF	TGTGCCAGCAGCGCAACTCCCGGGACAGGGGGCGCAACTAATGAAAAACTGTTTTTT	NA	TRBD1	19	TRBV9	TRBJ1-4
CATRLGTEVTYEQYF	TGTGCCACCCGTCTTGGGACAGAGGTTACCTACGAGCAGTACTTC	NA	TRBD1	15	TRBV15	TRBJ2-7
CASSGTGLGSYEQYF	TGTGCCAGCAGTGGGACAGGGTTGGGGTCCTACGAGCAGTACTTC	NA	TRBD1	15	TRBV25-1	TRBJ2-7
CASNRGKQPQHF	TGTGCCAGCAACAGGGGGAAACAGCCCCAGCATTTT	NA	TRBD1	12	TRBV2	TRBJ1-5
CASSPRAGETYEQYF	TGTGCCAGCAGCCCGCGTGCGGGGGAAACCTACGAGCAGTACTTC	once	TRBD2	15	TRBV4-2	TRBJ2-7
CSTQQGGNTEAFF	TGCAGCACCCAACAGGGGGGAAACACTGAAGCTTTCTTT	NA	TRBD1	13	TRBV29-1	TRBJ1-1
CASSYQQAMNTEAFF	TGTGCCAGCAGTTACCAGCAGGCTATGAACACTGAAGCTTTCTTT	NA	NA	15	TRBV6-5	TRBJ1-1
CASSLDGTKVREKLFF	TGTGCCAGCAGCTTAGACGGGACAAAGGTTCGTGAAAAACTGTTTTTT	NA	NA	16	TRBV11-2	TRBJ1-4
CASSWGTGDQPQHF	TGCGCCAGCAGCTGGGGGACAGGGGATCAGCCCCAGCATTTT	NA	TRBD1	14	TRBV5-1	TRBJ1-5
CASSLEYSGANVLTF	TGTGCCAGCAGCTTAGAATACTCTGGGGCCAACGTCCTGACTTTC	NA	NA	15	TRBV7-2	TRBJ2-6
CASSASRGRGGLSYEQYF	TGTGCCAGCAGTGCCAGCCGAGGGCGCGGGGGGCTCTCCTACGAGCAGTACTTC	NA	TRBD2	18	TRBV6-1	TRBJ2-7
CASSFAGTGGAWGYTF	TGTGCCAGCAGCTTCGCCGGGACAGGAGGGGCGTGGGGCTACACCTTC	NA	TRBD1	16	TRBV11-1	TRBJ1-2
CASSRKQGETQYF	TGTGCCAGCTCACGTAAACAGGGTGAGACCCAGTACTTC	NA	NA	13	TRBV18	TRBJ2-5
CASSFDRGGEAFF	TGTGCCAGCAGTTTTGACAGGGGGGGTGAAGCTTTCTTT	NA	TRBD1	13	TRBV28	TRBJ1-1
CAWSDTGTANQPQHF	TGTGCCTGGAGCGATACAGGAACGGCTAATCAGCCCCAGCATTTT	once	NA	15	TRBV30	TRBJ1-5
CASSSGQGKNSPLHF	TGTGCCAGCAGCTCGGGACAGGGGAAAAATTCACCCCTCCACTTT	NA	TRBD1	15	TRBV7-9	TRBJ1-6
CASSLGQQPQHF	TGTGCCAGCAGCTTGGGACAGCAGCCCCAGCATTTT	NA	NA	12	TRBV5-6	TRBJ1-5
CASSLQGGQRPQHF	TGTGCCAGCAGCCTCCAGGGCGGTCAGAGGCCCCAGCATTTT	NA	NA	14	TRBV7-2	TRBJ1-5
CASSETGADTGELFF	TGTGCCAGCAGTGAGACTGGGGCGGACACCGGGGAGCTGTTTTTT	few	NA	15	TRBV2	TRBJ2-2
CASSQSGTSGGGQETQYF	TGTGCCAGCAGCCAATCCGGGACTAGCGGGGGGGGACAAGAGACCCAGTACTTC	NA	TRBD2	18	TRBV4-2	TRBJ2-5
CASTSPASQLYNEQFF	TGTGCCAGCACCTCTCCAGCGTCACAACTATACAATGAGCAGTTCTTC	NA	NA	16	TRBV7-6	TRBJ2-1
CASSERARANYGYTF	TGTGCCAGCAGTGAAAGAGCCAGGGCTAACTATGGCTACACCTTC	NA	NA	15	TRBV2	TRBJ1-2
CASRLAGGVETQYF	TGTGCGTCAAGGCTAGCGGGAGGGGTAGAGACCCAGTACTTC	NA	TRBD2	14	TRBV30	TRBJ2-5
CASSSTRGQGGYTF	TGTGCCAGCAGCTCAACCAGGGGGCAGGGTGGCTACACCTTC	NA	TRBD1	14	TRBV11-3	TRBJ1-2
CASSLYGEPPLHF	TGCGCCAGCAGCTTGTATGGGGAGCCACCCCTCCACTTT	NA	NA	13	TRBV5-1	TRBJ1-6
CSVERELNTEAFF	TGCAGCGTTGAGAGGGAATTGAACACTGAAGCTTTCTTT	NA	NA	13	TRBV29-1	TRBJ1-1
CASSGTTGSNSPLHF	TGTGCCAGCAGTGGAACTACCGGGAGTAATTCACCCCTCCACTTT	NA	NA	15	TRBV2	TRBJ1-6
CASSQAGVNYNEQFF	TGTGCCAGCAGCCAAGCGGGAGTGAACTACAATGAGCAGTTCTTC	NA	TRBD2	15	TRBV11-3	TRBJ2-1
CASSKVGTSGTNEQFF	TGTGCCAGCTCAAAGGTAGGCACTAGCGGGACCAATGAGCAGTTCTTC	NA	TRBD2	16	TRBV18	TRBJ2-1
CASSPYSSRSYEQYF	TGTGCCAGCAGTCCGTACAGTTCTCGCTCCTACGAGCAGTACTTC	once	NA	15	TRBV27	TRBJ2-7
CASSLPGLAGVTGELFF	TGTGCCAGCAGCTTACCCGGACTAGCGGGAGTCACCGGGGAGCTGTTTTTT	NA	TRBD2	17	TRBV7-2	TRBJ2-2
CASSVSPEAAYGYTF	TGTGCCAGCAGCGTAAGTCCAGAGGCGGCCTATGGCTACACCTTC	NA	NA	15	TRBV9	TRBJ1-2
CASSQTSGTYNEQFF	TGTGCCAGCAGCCAAACTAGCGGGACCTACAATGAGCAGTTCTTC	NA	TRBD2	15	TRBV3-1/TRBV3-2	TRBJ2-1
CASSGQPVYGYTF	TGTGCCAGCAGCGGACAGCCAGTCTATGGCTACACCTTC	NA	NA	13	TRBV6-2/TRBV6-3	TRBJ1-2
CASSVIAGVGTGELFF	TGTGCCAGTAGTGTTATAGCGGGAGTGGGTACCGGGGAGCTGTTTTTT	NA	TRBD2	16	TRBV19	TRBJ2-2
CASSYRGNQPQHF	TGTGCCAGCAGTTACAGGGGCAATCAGCCCCAGCATTTT	NA	NA	13	TRBV28	TRBJ1-5
CASSTRQGDNEQFF	TGTGCCAGCAGCACCAGACAGGGTGATAATGAGCAGTTCTTC	NA	TRBD1	14	TRBV7-9	TRBJ2-1
CASSLAGLDSGELFF	TGTGCCAGCAGCTTGGCGGGACTAGACTCCGGGGAGCTGTTTTTT	NA	TRBD2	15	TRBV5-4	TRBJ2-2
CASSSLGAGPYNEQFF	TGTGCCAGCAGTTCCCTGGGGGCGGGCCCCTACAATGAGCAGTTCTTC	NA	NA	16	TRBV2	TRBJ2-1
CASSPPGQGRNEQFF	TGTGCCAGCAGCCCGCCGGGACAGGGAAGAAATGAGCAGTTCTTC	NA	TRBD1	15	TRBV5-4	TRBJ2-1
CASKGFPRDYHYEQYF	TGTGCCAGTAAAGGGTTTCCCCGGGACTATCACTACGAGCAGTACTTC	once	TRBD2	16	TRBV19	TRBJ2-7
CASSKAQTGRNQPQHF	TGTGCCAGCAGTAAAGCGCAAACGGGGAGGAATCAGCCCCAGCATTTT	NA	NA	16	TRBV28	TRBJ1-5
CASSQGDRVTEAFF	TGTGCCAGCAGCCAGGGGGACAGGGTCACTGAAGCTTTCTTT	NA	TRBD1	14	TRBV28	TRBJ1-1
CASSPRDSYEQYF	TGTGCCAGCAGCCCCAGGGACTCCTACGAGCAGTACTTC	NA	NA	13	TRBV5-8	TRBJ2-7
CASSELGQGRQPQHF	TGTGCCAGCAGTGAACTCGGACAGGGCCGTCAGCCCCAGCATTTT	NA	TRBD1	15	TRBV6-1	TRBJ1-5
CASSSDRGYNEQFF	TGTGCCAGCAGCTCCGACAGGGGTTACAATGAGCAGTTCTTC	NA	TRBD1	14	TRBV7-2	TRBJ2-1
CASLQGPSGNTIYF	TGTGCCTCCTTACAGGGGCCATCTGGAAACACCATATATTTT	NA	TRBD1	14	TRBV7-2	TRBJ1-3
CASSTVAGGYEQYF	TGTGCCAGCAGTACGGTAGCGGGGGGATACGAGCAGTACTTC	NA	TRBD2	14	TRBV6-5	TRBJ2-7
CASSLSSTQGLNQPQHF	TGTGCCAGCAGTTTATCCAGTACACAGGGGCTCAATCAGCCCCAGCATTTT	NA	TRBD1	17	TRBV27	TRBJ1-5
CASSLGEDQPQHF	TGTGCCAGCAGTTTGGGGGAGGACCAGCCCCAGCATTTT	NA	NA	13	TRBV12-3/TRBV12-4	TRBJ1-5
CASSFGQSNQYF	TGTGCCAGCAGCTTTGGACAGTCTAATCAGTACTTC	NA	NA	12	TRBV11-3	TRBJ2-4
CASSQEPLIATNEKLFF	TGCGCCAGCAGCCAAGAACCACTTATTGCAACTAATGAAAAACTGTTTTTT	NA	NA	17	TRBV4-1	TRBJ1-4
CAWSEGHGTEAFF	TGTGCCTGGAGTGAGGGACACGGCACTGAAGCTTTCTTT	few	NA	13	TRBV30	TRBJ1-1
CASSEDRRLTGELFF	TGTGCCAGCAGCGAAGACAGAAGACTCACCGGGGAGCTGTTTTTT	once	NA	15	TRBV7-2	TRBJ2-2
CASSPPIAGVGTQYF	TGCGCCAGCAGCCCACCCATAGCGGGAGTTGGGACCCAGTACTTC	NA	TRBD2	15	TRBV5-1	TRBJ2-5
CATSEQGAGTYEQYF	TGTGCCACCAGCGAACAGGGGGCTGGGACCTACGAGCAGTACTTC	NA	TRBD1	15	TRBV15	TRBJ2-7